This is a list of T cell receptor beta chains from one sample in a study of metastatic and nonmetastatic thyroid tumors. Using MiXCR, TCRdb re-called clones from the PCR reads. The sample carries 22,000 or so clones, less than 20% recorded once. Sequencing input: blood. The receptor source for this set is a female donor with papillary thyroid cancer or a benign thyroid nodule (not recorded which). Some clones in this sample may be carry-over from other donors' samples. CDR3s include the opening cysteine and the closing phenylalanine or tryptophan. D genes are given only for firm matches. Size is stated for part of the rows, as once, few or many counts, or as a class when the clone is expanded.

V,D,J,size,DNA,CDR3
TRBV20-1,TRBD2,TRBJ2-1,many,TGCAGTGCTAGGGTGGCGGAGCGGGGGTCGAATGAGCAGTTCTTC,CSARVAERGSNEQFF
TRBV28,TRBD1,TRBJ1-2,few,TGTGCCAGCAGTGGGACAGGGGGCTATGGCTACACCTTC,CASSGTGGYGYTF
TRBV24-1,TRBD2,TRBJ2-7,many,TGTGCCACCAGCGGGCGGGAGGGCTCCTACGAGCAGTACTTC,CATSGREGSYEQYF
TRBV19,NA,TRBJ2-5,many,TGTGCCAGTAGTCCGTTGACGGGGAGAGGTCAAGAGACCCAGTACTTC,CASSPLTGRGQETQYF
TRBV28,NA,TRBJ2-7,many,TGTGCCAGCACGCCAGTCACTCTCCACGAGCAGTACTTC,CASTPVTLHEQYF
TRBV11-2,NA,TRBJ2-7,many,TGTGCCAGCAGCTTAGAACCGTCGGGTGAGCAGTACTTC,CASSLEPSGEQYF
TRBV20-1,NA,TRBJ2-3,many,TGCAGTGCATCACGGGATGGGTCAAGCACAGATACGCAGTATTTT,CSASRDGSSTDTQYF
TRBV15,NA,TRBJ2-3,many,TGTGCCACCAGCAGAGGTGAGGTGGTAGATACGCAGTATTTT,CATSRGEVVDTQYF
TRBV28,TRBD2,TRBJ2-1,NA,TGTGCCAGCAGTTCAAGACTAGCGGCGGGCAATGAGCAGTTCTTC,CASSSRLAAGNEQFF
TRBV7-9,TRBD1,TRBJ1-2,NA,TGTGCCAGCAGCAAGACAGGGGGCAATGGCTACACCTTC,CASSKTGGNGYTF
TRBV4-2,TRBD1,TRBJ2-7,many,TGTGCCAGCAGCCAAGATCATGCCGCGCAGGGGGCCTACGAGCAGTACTTC,CASSQDHAAQGAYEQYF
TRBV6-2/TRBV6-3,TRBD1,TRBJ2-7,many,TGTGCCAGCAGGCCTGCTGGGTTTGCAAGGGGGCCTGGCGAGCAGTACTTC,CASRPAGFARGPGEQYF
TRBV6-1,NA,TRBJ2-3,many,TGTGCCAGCAGTGAAGTTCGGGGGGCGGGCACAGATACGCAGTATTTT,CASSEVRGAGTDTQYF
TRBV5-5,NA,TRBJ1-4,many,TGTGCCAGCAGCCGTTCAGGGGTGGATGAAAAACTGTTTTTT,CASSRSGVDEKLFF
TRBV5-1,NA,TRBJ2-7,many,TGCGCCAGCAGTAGGGGGGACTCGTACGAGCAGTACTTC,CASSRGDSYEQYF
TRBV5-1,NA,TRBJ2-7,many,TGCGCCAGCAGCTTGGGTGCCAGGGGGGCCTCCTACGAGCAGTACTTC,CASSLGARGASYEQYF
TRBV19,NA,TRBJ1-5,many,TGTGCCAGTACCGGAGACAGGAATCAGCCCCAGCATTTT,CASTGDRNQPQHF
TRBV5-5,NA,TRBJ1-2,many,TGTGCCAGCAGCCTAGAGACAGCCGCCTACACCTTC,CASSLETAAYTF
TRBV4-1,TRBD2,TRBJ2-7,NA,TGCGCCAGCAGCCAACTCACCCTAGCGGGAGGGTACGAGCAGTACTTC,CASSQLTLAGGYEQYF
TRBV18,NA,TRBJ1-1,many,TGTGCCAGCTCACCGCGACGCCAGGAAGCTTTCTTT,CASSPRRQEAFF
TRBV3-1,NA,TRBJ1-3,many,TGTGCCAGCAGTCACGGAAACACCATATATTTT,CASSHGNTIYF
TRBV30,NA,TRBJ2-7,NA,TGTGCCTGGAGGGACCTCAGGGCGGGGCCCCTCTACGAGCAGTACTTC,CAWRDLRAGPLYEQYF
TRBV6-4,TRBD1,TRBJ2-1,many,TGTGCCAGCAGTGAGATAGGGGGCGGATACAATGAGCAGTTCTTC,CASSEIGGGYNEQFF
TRBV5-7,TRBD1,TRBJ2-6,many,TGTGCCAGCAGGACAGGGGTCGACTCTGGGGCCAACGTCCTGACTTTC,CASRTGVDSGANVLTF
TRBV30,TRBD2,TRBJ2-1,many,TGTGCCTGGAGAAGGTTAGCGGGAGGGCCCAATGAGCAGTTCTTC,CAWRRLAGGPNEQFF
TRBV30,TRBD1,TRBJ1-2,few,TGTGCCTGGAACGAGACAGGGGGTAGTGGCTACACCTTC,CAWNETGGSGYTF
TRBV6-1,TRBD1,TRBJ1-2,few,TGTGCCAGCAGTCCGAACACAGGGGGCCGTGGCTACACCTTC,CASSPNTGGRGYTF
TRBV4-1,NA,TRBJ2-5,NA,TGCGCCAGCAGCCAAGATGTAACTGAAAGGTACCAAGAGACCCAGTACTTC,CASSQDVTERYQETQYF
TRBV30,TRBD2,TRBJ2-1,many,TGTGCCTGGAGTGTAGGGTTAGCGGGAGGTGTTGAGCAGTTCTTC,CAWSVGLAGGVEQFF
TRBV5-8,TRBD1,TRBJ1-4,many,TGTGCCAGCAGCTTGAGCGGGACAGGGGATGAAAAACTGTTTTTT,CASSLSGTGDEKLFF
TRBV18,NA,TRBJ2-5,many,TGTGCCAGCTCACCGGGAGAGACCCAGTACTTC,CASSPGETQYF
TRBV20-1,NA,TRBJ2-7,many,TGCAGTGCTCGAGGGGGGTCCTACGAGCAGTACTTC,CSARGGSYEQYF
TRBV6-1,NA,TRBJ1-5,many,TGTGCCAGCAGTGAACAGCTTTATAGCAATCAGCCCCAGCATTTT,CASSEQLYSNQPQHF
TRBV5-1,TRBD1,TRBJ1-2,many,TGCGCCAGCAGCTTGGGACAGGGGACTAACTATGGCTACACCTTC,CASSLGQGTNYGYTF
TRBV27,NA,TRBJ2-7,few,TGTGCCAGCAGCCGTACGGGGCCCTACGAGCAGTACTTC,CASSRTGPYEQYF
TRBV4-2,TRBD2,TRBJ2-1,many,TGTGCCAGCAGCCAAGATGCGGGAGACCCCTACAATGAGCAGTTCTTC,CASSQDAGDPYNEQFF
TRBV28,TRBD2,TRBJ2-1,many,TGTGCCAGCAGCCGTACCCTAAGGACTAGCGGGAGGAATGAGCAGTTCTTC,CASSRTLRTSGRNEQFF
TRBV19,NA,TRBJ2-5,many,TGTGCCAGTAGTATTTTGGGGCAAGAGACCCAGTACTTC,CASSILGQETQYF
TRBV28,NA,TRBJ1-5,many,TGTGCCAGCAGTTTTTCCGGCGGCGGGGGGCAAAATCAGCCCCAGCATTTT,CASSFSGGGGQNQPQHF
TRBV6-1,TRBD2,TRBJ2-1,many,TGTGCCAGCAGTGTCGAGGGACTAGCGGGAGGCAATGAGCAGTTCTTC,CASSVEGLAGGNEQFF
TRBV6-2/TRBV6-3,NA,TRBJ2-3,many,TGTGCCAGCAGTCGAAACTTTGGAGATACGCAGTATTTT,CASSRNFGDTQYF
TRBV15,NA,TRBJ2-2,many,TGTGCCACCAGCAGAGGAGGCCTGGGCGGGCTGTTTTTT,CATSRGGLGGLFF
TRBV6-1,NA,TRBJ1-5,many,TGTGCCAGCAAGTCATTCCAGGGCAGCAATCAGCCCCAGCATTTT,CASKSFQGSNQPQHF
TRBV5-1,NA,TRBJ2-1,many,TGCGCCAGCAGCTTTTCAAGTCGGCTGTCATACAATGAGCAGTTCTTC,CASSFSSRLSYNEQFF
TRBV10-3,TRBD1,TRBJ1-4,NA,TGTGCCATCAGTGGGTCGAAGGACAGGGGTGTTGGTGAAAAACTGTTTTTT,CAISGSKDRGVGEKLFF
TRBV18,NA,TRBJ2-7,many,TGTGCCAGCTCACCTAAGACAGGAAAACTCTACGAGCAGTACTTC,CASSPKTGKLYEQYF
TRBV27,NA,TRBJ2-6,many,TGTGCCAGCAGTTTAGAGGCTGGGGCCAACGTCCTGACTTTC,CASSLEAGANVLTF
TRBV27,NA,TRBJ2-7,NA,TGTGCCAGCAGTTTAGGTGCCGGGGGCATGAGCGAGCAGTACTTC,CASSLGAGGMSEQYF
TRBV7-3,TRBD2,TRBJ2-7,many,TGTGCCAGCAGCTTATCGGGGGGGGTGTCCTACGAGCAGTACTTC,CASSLSGGVSYEQYF
TRBV6-1,NA,TRBJ2-6,NA,TGTGCCAGCAGTGAAGCAGGCTCTGGGGCCAACGTCCTGACTTTC,CASSEAGSGANVLTF
TRBV12-3/TRBV12-4,NA,TRBJ1-2,many,TGTGCCAGCAGTTTAATGCTGGGAGGGGCGTCGGGCTACACCTTC,CASSLMLGGASGYTF
TRBV4-3,TRBD1,TRBJ1-4,many,TGCGCCAGCAGCCCACTAACCGGGACAGGGAGTGAAAAACTGTTTTTT,CASSPLTGTGSEKLFF
TRBV29-1,NA,TRBJ1-5,NA,TGCAGCGTTGTGGGCAGCCCTTCGTTGAATTATCGCAATCAGCCCCAGCATTTT,CSVVGSPSLNYRNQPQHF
TRBV24-1,NA,TRBJ2-1,many,TGTGCCACCAGTGAGGGGGGCTCCTACAATGAGCAGTTCTTC,CATSEGGSYNEQFF